These 10 T cell receptor beta chains were all obtained from the same sample, sequenced in a study of blood T cell repertoires in COVID-19. Libraries were prepared by immunoSEQ multiplex PCR; TCRdb keeps only in-frame clonotypes and omits some of them. Among about 80,000 clones listed, 65% to 90% were seen once. The sequenced material came from peripheral blood. These receptors all stem from a man aged 50-59 years with COVID-19, enrolled during active disease.

The chain couples TRBV6-1 to TRBJ1-2, with no clear D. This CDR3 comprises 15 residues. Germline CDR1 is MNHNS and CDR2 is SASEGT. V was shortened by 2 bases and J by 4 bases, with 14 bases between the two germline ends. In DNA, the CDR3 is TGTGCCAGCAGTGAATGGGCAGACACTAGCTATGGCTACACCTTC. Translation: CASSEWADTSYGYTF.

This chain connects TRBV19 to TRBJ1-4; a possible D gene is TRBD1 (6 bases). Germline V gives CDR1 LNHDA, CDR2 SQIVND (reference sequence). V was cut by 9 bases and J by 0 bases, with 11 bases left in between. CDR3 length equals 14 residues. The CDR3: CASKQGTTNEKLFF. The CDR3 region has the DNA TGTGCCAGCAAGCAGGGGACAACTAATGAAAAACTGTTTTTT. The entire variable domain, with the rest obtained from reference TRBV19 and TRBJ1-4, is as follows: DGGITQSPKYLFRKEGQNVTLSCEQNLNHDAMYWYRQDPGQGLRLIYYSQIVNDFQKGDIAEGYSVSREKKESFPLTVTSAQKNPTAFYLCASKQGTTNEKLFFGSGTQLSVL.

The rearrangement uses TRBV28 and TRBJ1-5, with D uncertain. This CDR3 has 16 residues. Germline-derived CDR1 and CDR2 are MDHEN and SYDVKM. V was shortened by 6 bases and J by 3 bases, with 18 bases between the two germline ends. The CDR3 protein is CASRPGSVITNQPQHF. In DNA, the CDR3 is TGTGCCAGCAGGCCCGGGTCCGTCATCACCAATCAGCCCCAGCATTTT.

The chain joins TRBV28 to TRBJ2-7, with D tentatively TRBD1 (6 bases). Germline CDR1 and CDR2: MDHEN and SYDVKM. The CDR3 runs 12 residues. The V gene lost 6 bases and the J gene lost 2 bases, with 8 bases spanning the gap. Here the CDR3 reads CASRRDTYEQYF. In DNA, the CDR3 is TGTGCCAGCAGACGGGACACCTACGAGCAGTACTTC.

The V and J genes are TRBV10-2 and TRBJ2-2; 12 nucleotides line up with TRBD2. J gave up 6 bases and V 6 bases, and 8 bases lay outside the gene matches. Germline V gene data show CDR1 as WSHSY and CDR2 as SAAADI. This CDR3 has 16 amino acids. The CDR3 DNA follows: TGCGCCAGCAGCGGACTAGCGGGATTTTTGGCCGGGGAGCTGTTTTTT. The encoded protein is CASSGLAGFLAGELFF.

J is TRBJ2-7 and V is TRBV12-3 or TRBV12-4; D possibly corresponds to TRBD1 (6 bases). The CDR3 consists of 12 residues. Trimming shortened V by 4 bases and J by 3 bases, and 7 bases separated the two germline ends. The CDR3 sequence: CASSSQGYEQYF. The CDR3 DNA sequence: TGTGCCAGCAGTTCACAGGGCTACGAGCAGTACTTC.

The V gene is TRBV5-6, the J gene TRBJ2-1; possible D gene TRBD2, 5 bases. The CDR3 contains 16 residues. Trimming shortened V by 0 bases and J by 0 bases, and 10 bases separated the two germline ends. The germline CDR1 and CDR2 sequences are SGHDT and YYEEEE. CDR3 coding DNA: TGTGCCAGCAGCTTGGTAGCGCCAAGCTCCTACAATGAGCAGTTCTTC. Translating it yields CASSLVAPSSYNEQFF.

This clone showed up just a few times. The rearrangement uses TRBV5-1 and TRBJ1-2; 8 bases agree with TRBD1. The germline CDR1 and CDR2 sequences are SGHRS and YFSETQ. The CDR3 consists of 14 residues. Losses at the gene ends were 3 bases for V and 3 bases for J; bases not matched to a gene: 4. In nucleotides, the CDR3 is TGCGCCAGCAGCTATACAGGGGGTGACTATGGCTACACCTTC. Protein product: CASSYTGGDYGYTF.

This chain links TRBV11-2 with TRBJ1-1; D possibly corresponds to TRBD1 (5 bases). Germline V CDR1 and CDR2: SGHAT, FQNNGV. CDR3 length equals 13 residues. V lost 5 bases and J lost 1, with 8 bases in between. The CDR3 sequence: CASSQGQNTEAFF. The CDR3 DNA follows: TGTGCCAGCAGCCAAGGACAGAACACTGAAGCTTTCTTT.

The chain uses TRBV6-1 and TRBJ2-3, with D hard to call. V lost 2 bases, J lost 9 bases, and 9 bases lay in between. Germline V CDR1 and CDR2: MNHNS, SASEGT. The CDR3 sequence is 12 residues long. For the CDR3, the DNA is TGTGCCAGCAGTGAAACGGAGAGAACGCAGTATTTT. As protein: CASSETERTQYF.